The clone carrying this T cell receptor (beta chain) was observed a single time. Its antigen is as yet unknown. The sample is drawn from a study of cytomegalovirus exposure and HLA in healthy donors. CDR1 LGHNA and CDR2 YNFKEQ come from the germline V gene. V shed 0 bases, J shed 4 bases, and the junction held 7 bases outside the gene matches. CDR3 length: 17 amino acids. Points from the study as a whole: In a later analysis, first-cohort TCR clusters were found to tend to co-occur in the 130 or so validation repertoires. Three CMV-associated chains proved CMV antigen-specific in vitro.

This table comes from immunoSEQ multiplex PCR, and its TCRdb copy is limited to in-frame clones, with some not included. The sample yields about 340,000 clones, around 86% seen once. The chain has TRBV4-2 and TRBJ2-1; 9 bases match TRBD2. The TCR originated in a woman aged 18-30 years in good health and CMV-seronegative. Sequencing input: PBMCs. In DNA form, the CDR3 reads TGTGCCAGCAGCCAAGAACCCCTAGCGGGAAGGTACAATGAGCAGTTCTTC. It specifies CASSQEPLAGRYNEQFF.